This T cell receptor beta chain originates from a study of shared clonotypes between healthy human individuals. Study-level results: Memory subsets generally showed lower estimated richness than naive subsets.

The V end lost 4 bases, the J end lost 1 base, and 13 bases lay between the germline ends. The CDR3 has 14 amino acids. Germline CDR1 is SQVTM and CDR2 is ANQGSEA. Method: immunoSEQ multiplex PCR; TCRdb's copy keeps in-frame clones and lacks some. The data show almost 700,000 clones, 92% seen once. Naive CD8 populations comprised CD45RO-negative cells positively selected for CCR7, excluding terminally differentiated effector memory CD45RA+ cells. Adult Caucasians living in Nashville, Tennessee made up all of the donors. As for this clone: Its antigen remains unidentified.

The origin of this receptor is a man aged 25 to 40 in good health. The chain combines TRBV29-1 with TRBJ1-1, with D hard to call. The specimen was naive CD8+ T cells sorted from blood. The CDR3 DNA reads TGCAGCGTTGCTAAGGTCCTTAAGAACACTGAAGCTTTCTTT. Protein product: CSVAKVLKNTEAFF.